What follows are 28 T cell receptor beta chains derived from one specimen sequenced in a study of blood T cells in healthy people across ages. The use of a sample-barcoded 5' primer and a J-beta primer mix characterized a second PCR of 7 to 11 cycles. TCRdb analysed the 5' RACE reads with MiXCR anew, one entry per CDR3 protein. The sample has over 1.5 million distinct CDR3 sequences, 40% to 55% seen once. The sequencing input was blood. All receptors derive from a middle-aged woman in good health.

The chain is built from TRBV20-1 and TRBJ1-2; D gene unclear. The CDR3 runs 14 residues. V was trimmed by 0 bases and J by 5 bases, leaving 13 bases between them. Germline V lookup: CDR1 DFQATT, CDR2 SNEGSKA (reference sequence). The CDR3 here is CSARDTVESYGYTF. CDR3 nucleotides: TGCAGTGCTAGAGATACTGTTGAAAGTTATGGCTACACCTTC.

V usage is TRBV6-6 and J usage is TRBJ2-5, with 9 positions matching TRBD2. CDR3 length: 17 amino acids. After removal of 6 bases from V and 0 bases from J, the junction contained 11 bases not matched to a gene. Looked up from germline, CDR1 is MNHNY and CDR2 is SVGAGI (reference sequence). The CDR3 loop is CASSPLLASGDQETQYF. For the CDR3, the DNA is TGTGCCAGCAGCCCCTTATTGGCTAGCGGGGACCAAGAGACCCAGTACTTC.

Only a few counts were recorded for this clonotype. The CDR3 reads CASSPGSKETQYF. Written as DNA, the CDR3 is TGTGCCAGCAGCCCGGGTTCTAAAGAGACCCAGTACTTC. The chain combines TRBV7-8 with TRBJ2-5, with no clear D. The germline V and J ends were trimmed by 5 bases and 3 bases, with 10 bases remaining between them. CDR3 size: 13 residues. Germline V gene lookup returns CDR1 SGHVS and CDR2 FQNEAQ. The whole variable domain, remainder taken from reference TRBV7-8 and TRBJ2-5, is GAGVSQSPRYKVAKRGQDVALRCDPISGHVSLFWYQQALGQGPEFLTYFQNEAQLDKSGLPSDRFFAERPEGSVSTLKIQRTQQEDSAVYLCASSPGSKETQYFGPGTRLLVL.

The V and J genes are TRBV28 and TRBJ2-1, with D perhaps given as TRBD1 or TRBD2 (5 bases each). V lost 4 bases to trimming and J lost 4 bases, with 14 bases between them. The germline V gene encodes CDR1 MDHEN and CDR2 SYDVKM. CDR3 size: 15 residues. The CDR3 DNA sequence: TGTGCCAGCAGTTATCACCCAGGGAGATACAATGAGCAGTTCTTC. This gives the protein CASSYHPGRYNEQFF. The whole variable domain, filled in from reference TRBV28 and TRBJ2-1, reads DVKVTQSSRYLVKRTGEKVFLECVQDMDHENMFWYRQDPGLGLRLIYFSYDVKMKEKGDIPEGYSVSREKKERFSLILESASTNQTSMYLCASSYHPGRYNEQFFGPGTRLTVL.

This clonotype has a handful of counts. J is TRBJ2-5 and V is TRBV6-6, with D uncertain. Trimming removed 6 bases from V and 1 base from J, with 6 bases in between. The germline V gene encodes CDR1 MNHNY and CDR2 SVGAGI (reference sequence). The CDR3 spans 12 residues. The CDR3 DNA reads TGTGCCAGCAGAGCAGGCCAAGAGACCCAGTACTTC. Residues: CASRAGQETQYF.

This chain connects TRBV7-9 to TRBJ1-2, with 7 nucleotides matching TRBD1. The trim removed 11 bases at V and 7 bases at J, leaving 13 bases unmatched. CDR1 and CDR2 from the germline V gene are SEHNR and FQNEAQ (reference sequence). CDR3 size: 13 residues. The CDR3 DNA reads TGTGCCTGTCCCGGGACAGAGGCTAGTGGCTACACCTTC. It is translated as CACPGTEASGYTF.

CDR3 residues: CASSYRGWEQYF. The CDR3 coding sequence is TGTGCCAGCAGTTACAGGGGGTGGGAGCAGTACTTC. The chain carries TRBV6-2 or TRBV6-3 and TRBJ2-7, with D possibly being TRBD1 (6 bases). Trimming removed 2 bases from V and 7 bases from J, with 9 bases in between. The CDR3 is 12 residues long. Germline V CDR1 and CDR2: MNHEY, SVGEGT.

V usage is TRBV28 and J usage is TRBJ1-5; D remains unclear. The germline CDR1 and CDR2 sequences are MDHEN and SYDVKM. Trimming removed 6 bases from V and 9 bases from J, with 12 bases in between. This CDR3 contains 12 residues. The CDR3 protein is CASSQTLGPQHF. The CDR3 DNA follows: TGTGCCAGCAGCCAAACGCTGGGGCCCCAGCATTTT.

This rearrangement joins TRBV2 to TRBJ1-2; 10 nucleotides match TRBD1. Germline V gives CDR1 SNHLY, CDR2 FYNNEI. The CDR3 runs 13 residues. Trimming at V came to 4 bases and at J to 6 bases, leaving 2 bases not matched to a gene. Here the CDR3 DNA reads TGTGCCAGCAGTGGGGACAGGGGTAATGGCTACACCTTC. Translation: CASSGDRGNGYTF.

CDR3 amino acids: CASRVSIGTGGESLHF. The CDR3 region has the DNA TGTGCCAGCAGGGTATCGATCGGGACAGGGGGTGAATCCCTCCACTTT. This sequence joins TRBV27 and TRBJ1-6; 11 nucleotides match TRBD1. Germline CDR1 is MNHEY and CDR2 is SMNVEV (reference sequence). V lost 6 bases and J lost 14; bases outside the gene matches: 15. CDR3 length equals 16 residues.

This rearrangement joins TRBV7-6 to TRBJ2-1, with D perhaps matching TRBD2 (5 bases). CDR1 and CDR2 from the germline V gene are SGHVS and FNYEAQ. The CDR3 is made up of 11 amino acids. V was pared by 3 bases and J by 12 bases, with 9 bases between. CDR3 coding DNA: TGTGCCAGCAGCTTTAGCGAAGCGCAGTTCTTC. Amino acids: CASSFSEAQFF.

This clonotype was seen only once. CDR3 residues: CSARDATNRGGNQPQHF. Written as DNA, the CDR3 is TGCAGTGCTAGAGACGCAACCAACAGGGGAGGTAATCAGCCCCAGCATTTT. The chain is built from TRBV20-1 and TRBJ1-5, with 7 positions matching TRBD1. The V and J ends lost 0 bases and 4 bases, in that order; junction bases with no gene match: 12. The CDR3 covers 17 residues. CDR1 is DFQATT and CDR2 is SNEGSKA in the germline V gene (reference sequence).

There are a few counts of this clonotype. The CDR3: CSAIRDSGANVLTF. DNA for the CDR3: TGCAGTGCTATAAGAGACTCTGGGGCCAACGTCCTGACTTTC. This rearrangement joins TRBV20-1 to TRBJ2-6, with D uncertain. This CDR3 region has 14 residues. Trimming removed 4 bases at V and 0 bases at J, with 7 bases between. Germline CDR1 is DFQATT and CDR2 is SNEGSKA (reference sequence).

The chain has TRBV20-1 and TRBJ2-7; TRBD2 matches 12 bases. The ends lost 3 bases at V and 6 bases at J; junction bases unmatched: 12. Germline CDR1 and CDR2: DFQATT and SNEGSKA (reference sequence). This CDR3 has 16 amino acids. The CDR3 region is CSASDDGTSGGSEQYF. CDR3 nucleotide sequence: TGCAGTGCTAGCGATGACGGAACTAGCGGGGGGAGCGAGCAGTACTTC.

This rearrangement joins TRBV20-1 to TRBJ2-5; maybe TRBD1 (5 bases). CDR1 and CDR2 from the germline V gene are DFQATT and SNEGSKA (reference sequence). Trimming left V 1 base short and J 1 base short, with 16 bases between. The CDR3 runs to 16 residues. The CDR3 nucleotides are TGCAGTGCTAGAGGGCAGGGAATCGGTGGCCAAGAGACCCAGTACTTC. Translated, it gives CSARGQGIGGQETQYF.

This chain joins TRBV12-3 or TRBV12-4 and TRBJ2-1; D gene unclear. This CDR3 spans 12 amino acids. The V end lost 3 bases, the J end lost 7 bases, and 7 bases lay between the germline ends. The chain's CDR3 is CASSFPRNEQFF. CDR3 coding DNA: TGTGCCAGCAGTTTTCCCAGGAATGAGCAGTTCTTC.

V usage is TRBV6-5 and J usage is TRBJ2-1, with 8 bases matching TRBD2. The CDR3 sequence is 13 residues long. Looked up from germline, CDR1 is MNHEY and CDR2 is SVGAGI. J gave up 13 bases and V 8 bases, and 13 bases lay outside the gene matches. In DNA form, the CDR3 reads TGTGCCAGCGGGGGACTAGTGATGGAGACCCAGTTCTTC. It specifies CASGGLVMETQFF.

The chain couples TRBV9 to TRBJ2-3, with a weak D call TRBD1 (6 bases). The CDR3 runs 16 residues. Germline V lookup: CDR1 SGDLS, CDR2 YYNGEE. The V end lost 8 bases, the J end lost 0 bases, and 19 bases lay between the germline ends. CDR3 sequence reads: CASTVTGTVSTDTQYF. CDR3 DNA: TGTGCCAGTACAGTTACAGGGACGGTAAGCACAGATACGCAGTATTTT.

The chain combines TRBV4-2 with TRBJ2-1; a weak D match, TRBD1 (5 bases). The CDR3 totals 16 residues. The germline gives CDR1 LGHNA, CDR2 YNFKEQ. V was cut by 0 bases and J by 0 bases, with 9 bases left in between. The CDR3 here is CASSQDRGTSYNEQFF. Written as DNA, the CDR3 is TGTGCCAGCAGCCAAGATAGGGGAACCTCCTACAATGAGCAGTTCTTC.

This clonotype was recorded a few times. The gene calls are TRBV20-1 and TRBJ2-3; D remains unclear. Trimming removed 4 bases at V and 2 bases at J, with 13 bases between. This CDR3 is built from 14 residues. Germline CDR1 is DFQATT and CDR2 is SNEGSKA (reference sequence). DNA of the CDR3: TGCAGTGCTAAGCACCTCTCGTCCACAGATACGCAGTATTTT. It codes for CSAKHLSSTDTQYF.

In DNA form, the CDR3 reads TGCGCCAGCAGCTCTGGACTTTCCGTGCAGTTCTTC. This gives the protein CASSSGLSVQFF. The V call is TRBV5-1, the J call TRBJ2-1; possibly TRBD2 for D (5 bases). V lost 3 bases and J lost 12, with 13 bases in between. The CDR3 is made up of 12 amino acids. The germline V gene has CDR1 SGHRS and CDR2 YFSETQ.

The DNA of the CDR3 is TGTGCCAGCAGCAAAGAGACAGGGATCTACGAGCAGTACTTC. Amino acids: CASSKETGIYEQYF. The chain links TRBV5-6 to TRBJ2-7; TRBD1 agrees at 7 bases. Germline CDR1 and CDR2: SGHDT and YYEEEE. This CDR3 spans 14 amino acids. After removal of 4 bases from V and 3 bases from J, the junction contained 7 bases not matched to a gene.

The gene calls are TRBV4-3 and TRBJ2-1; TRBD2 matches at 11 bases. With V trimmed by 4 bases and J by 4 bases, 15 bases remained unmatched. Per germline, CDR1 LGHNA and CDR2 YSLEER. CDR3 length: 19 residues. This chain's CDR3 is CASSLGNSPTSGGYNEQFF. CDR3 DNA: TGCGCCAGCAGCCTCGGAAATTCCCCTACTAGCGGGGGTTACAATGAGCAGTTCTTC.

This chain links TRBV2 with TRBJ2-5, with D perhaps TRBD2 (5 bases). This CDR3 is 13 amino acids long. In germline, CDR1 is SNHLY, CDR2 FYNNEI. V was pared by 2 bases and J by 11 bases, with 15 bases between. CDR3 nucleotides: TGTGCCAGCAGTGAATCTGGTAGCTGGGAGCAGTACTTC. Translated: CASSESGSWEQYF.

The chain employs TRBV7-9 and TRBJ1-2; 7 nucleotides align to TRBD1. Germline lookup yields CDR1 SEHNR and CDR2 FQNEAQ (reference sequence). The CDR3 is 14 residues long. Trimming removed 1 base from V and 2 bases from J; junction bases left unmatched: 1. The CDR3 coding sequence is TGTGCCAGCAGCTTAGTGGGACAGAACTATGGCTACACCTTC. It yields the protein CASSLVGQNYGYTF.

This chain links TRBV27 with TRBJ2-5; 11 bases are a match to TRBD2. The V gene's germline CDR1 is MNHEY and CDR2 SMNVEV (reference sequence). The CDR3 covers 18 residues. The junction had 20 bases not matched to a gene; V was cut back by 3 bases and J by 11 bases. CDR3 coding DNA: TGTGCCAGCAGTTTCCTTGTTGGTAGCGGGGGGGCTGACAATGAGCAGTACTTC. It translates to CASSFLVGSGGADNEQYF.

The CDR3 region is CASSEPGTGVNEQFF. The CDR3 DNA reads TGTGCCAGCAGTGAACCTGGGACAGGGGTTAATGAGCAGTTCTTC. The rearrangement links TRBV25-1 to TRBJ2-1; 10 bases map to TRBD1. Germline CDR1 reads MGHDK; CDR2 reads SYGVNS. This CDR3 spans 15 amino acids. J lost 7 bases, V lost 2 bases, and 5 bases had no gene match. Full variable domain (remainder filled in from reference TRBV25-1 and TRBJ2-1): EADIYQTPRYLVIGTGKKITLECSQTMGHDKMYWYQQDPGMELHLIHYSYGVNSTEKGDLSSESTVSRIRTEHFPLTLESARPSHTSQYLCASSEPGTGVNEQFFGPGTRLTVL.

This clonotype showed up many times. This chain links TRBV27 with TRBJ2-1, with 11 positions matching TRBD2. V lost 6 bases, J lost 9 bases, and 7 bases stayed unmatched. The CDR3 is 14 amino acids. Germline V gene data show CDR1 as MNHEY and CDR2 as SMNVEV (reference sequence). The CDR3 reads CASSLAGGPGEQFF. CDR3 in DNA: TGTGCCAGCAGCTTAGCGGGGGGGCCCGGTGAGCAGTTCTTC.